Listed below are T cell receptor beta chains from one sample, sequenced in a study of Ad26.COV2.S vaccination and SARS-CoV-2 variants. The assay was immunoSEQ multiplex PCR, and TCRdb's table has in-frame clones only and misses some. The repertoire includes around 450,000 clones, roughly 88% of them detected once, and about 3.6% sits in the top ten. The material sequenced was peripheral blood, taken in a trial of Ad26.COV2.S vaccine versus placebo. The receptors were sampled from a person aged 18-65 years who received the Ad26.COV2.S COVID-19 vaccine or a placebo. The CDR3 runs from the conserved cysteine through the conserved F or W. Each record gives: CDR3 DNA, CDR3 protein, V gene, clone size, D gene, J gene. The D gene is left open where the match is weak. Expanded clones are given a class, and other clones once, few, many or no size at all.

TGTGCCAGCAGCATCGACAGGGCAGGTGCCGGGGAGCTGTTTTTT	CASSIDRAGAGELFF	TRBV5-4	NA	TRBD1	TRBJ2-2
TGTGCAAGTCGCTCTCATAGCGGGGAGCAGTACTTC	CASRSHSGEQYF	TRBV12-2	NA	NA	TRBJ2-7
TGTGCCTGGAGCGAGAGGGCAGGGGGCCAATATACTAACTATGGCTACACCTTC	CAWSERAGGQYTNYGYTF	TRBV30	once	TRBD1	TRBJ1-2
TGTGCCAGCAGTGCTCCTAGACAGGGAGGTGAAAAACTGTTTTTT	CASSAPRQGGEKLFF	TRBV28	NA	TRBD1	TRBJ1-4
TGTGCCAGTAGCGGGACAGTGAACACTGAAGCTTTCTTT	CASSGTVNTEAFF	TRBV19	NA	TRBD1	TRBJ1-1
TGTGCCAGCAGGCTCGGCAAAATCAGCACAGATACGCAGTATTTT	CASRLGKISTDTQYF	TRBV28	NA	NA	TRBJ2-3
TGTGCCTGGAGTGTCGGGTTGACACTCTCCTACGAGCAGTACTTC	CAWSVGLTLSYEQYF	TRBV30	NA	NA	TRBJ2-7
TGTGCCAGCAGCTTGGACAGGGAAGAGACCCAGTACTTC	CASSLDREETQYF	TRBV5-8	NA	NA	TRBJ2-5
TGTGCCAGCAGTTACTCCGAACAGGGGGCTAGCACAGATACGCAGTATTTT	CASSYSEQGASTDTQYF	TRBV6-2/TRBV6-3	NA	TRBD1	TRBJ2-3
TGCGCCAGCAGCTTAAAGGTGGGACAAAACATTCAGTACTTC	CASSLKVGQNIQYF	TRBV5-1	NA	NA	TRBJ2-4
TGCGCCAGCAGCCAAGGGACCGGGACAGACTACACTGAAGCTTTCTTT	CASSQGTGTDYTEAFF	TRBV4-3	NA	TRBD1	TRBJ1-1
TGTGCCAGCGCCTTAAGGGGGCGCGCCTACGAGCAGTACTTC	CASALRGRAYEQYF	TRBV27	NA	TRBD1	TRBJ2-7
TGTGCCAGCAGCTTGGTGGTAGACTCACCCCTCCACTTT	CASSLVVDSPLHF	TRBV5-8	NA	NA	TRBJ1-6
TGTGCCAGCAGCTTAGCATCAGGGCCGTACACCGGGGAGCTGTTTTTT	CASSLASGPYTGELFF	TRBV7-6	NA	NA	TRBJ2-2
TGCGCCAGCAGCCAAGAGGCAAGCTACGAGCAGTACTTC	CASSQEASYEQYF	TRBV4-1	NA	NA	TRBJ2-7
TGTGCCAGCAGTTACGGGTTCCAGCGGGGGGAGAGCACAGATACGCAGTATTTT	CASSYGFQRGESTDTQYF	TRBV6-2/TRBV6-3	NA	TRBD2	TRBJ2-3
TGTGCCAGCAGTACTTCCAAGGACGGAGTGAACACTGAAGCTTTCTTT	CASSTSKDGVNTEAFF	TRBV28	NA	NA	TRBJ1-1
TGTGCCAGCAGTTTAATAGGACAGGCCTCCTACGAGCAGTACTTC	CASSLIGQASYEQYF	TRBV28	NA	TRBD1	TRBJ2-7
TGCGCCAGCAGCCAAGATTTAAGGAGTCTTAATGAAAAACTGTTTTTT	CASSQDLRSLNEKLFF	TRBV4-1	NA	NA	TRBJ1-4
TGTGCCAGCAGCGCCAGGGCGGCTCGGGGCACCGGGGAGCTGTTTTTT	CASSARAARGTGELFF	TRBV2	NA	NA	TRBJ2-2
TGTGCCAGCACAGGACTAGCGGGGGGCCTTGAGACCCAGTACTTC	CASTGLAGGLETQYF	TRBV2	NA	TRBD2	TRBJ2-5
TGCGCCAGCAGCTTGGAACGGGGGGGCACCTACAATGAGCAGTTCTTC	CASSLERGGTYNEQFF	TRBV5-1	once	TRBD2	TRBJ2-1